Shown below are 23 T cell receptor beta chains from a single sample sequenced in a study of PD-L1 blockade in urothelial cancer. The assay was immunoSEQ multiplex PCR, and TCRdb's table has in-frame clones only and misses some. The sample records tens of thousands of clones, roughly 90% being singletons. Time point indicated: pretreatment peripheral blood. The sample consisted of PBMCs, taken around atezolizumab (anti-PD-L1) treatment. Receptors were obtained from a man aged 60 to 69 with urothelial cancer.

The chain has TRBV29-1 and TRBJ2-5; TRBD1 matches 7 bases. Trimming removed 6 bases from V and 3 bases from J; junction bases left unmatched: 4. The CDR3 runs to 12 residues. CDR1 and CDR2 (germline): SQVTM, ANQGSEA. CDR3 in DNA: TGCAGCGTATTAACAGGGGAAGAGACCCAGTACTTC. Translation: CSVLTGEETQYF.

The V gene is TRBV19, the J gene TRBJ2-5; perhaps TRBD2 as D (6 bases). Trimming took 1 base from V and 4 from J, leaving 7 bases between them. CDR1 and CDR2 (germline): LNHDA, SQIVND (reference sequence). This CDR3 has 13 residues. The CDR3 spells CASSIGGGETQYF. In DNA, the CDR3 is TGTGCCAGTAGTATAGGGGGAGGAGAGACCCAGTACTTC.

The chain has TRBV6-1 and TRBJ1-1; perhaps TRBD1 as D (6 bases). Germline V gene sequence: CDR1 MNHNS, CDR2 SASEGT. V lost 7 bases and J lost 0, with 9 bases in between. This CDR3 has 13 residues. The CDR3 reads CASKDRMNTEAFF. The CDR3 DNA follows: TGTGCCAGCAAGGACAGAATGAACACTGAAGCTTTCTTT.

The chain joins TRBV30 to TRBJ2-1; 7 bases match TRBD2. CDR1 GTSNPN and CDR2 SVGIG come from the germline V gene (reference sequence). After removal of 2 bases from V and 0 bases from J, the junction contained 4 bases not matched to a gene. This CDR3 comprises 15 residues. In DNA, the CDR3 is TGTGCCTGGAGTAGTGGCGGGAGCTCCTACAATGAGCAGTTCTTC. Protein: CAWSSGGSSYNEQFF.

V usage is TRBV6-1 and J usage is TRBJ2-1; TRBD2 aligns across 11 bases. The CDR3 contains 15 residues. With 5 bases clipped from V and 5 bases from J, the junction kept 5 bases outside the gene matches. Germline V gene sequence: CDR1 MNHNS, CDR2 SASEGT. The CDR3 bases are TGTGCCAGCAGTCAAGGGACTAGCGGAAACAATGAGCAGTTCTTC. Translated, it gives CASSQGTSGNNEQFF.

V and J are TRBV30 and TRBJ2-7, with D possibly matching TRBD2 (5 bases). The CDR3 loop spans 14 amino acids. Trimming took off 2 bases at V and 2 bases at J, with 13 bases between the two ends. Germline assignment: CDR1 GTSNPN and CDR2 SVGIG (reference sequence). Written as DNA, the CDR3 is TGTGCCTGGAGTTCCGGGCTAGCTCCCTACGAGCAGTACTTC. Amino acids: CAWSSGLAPYEQYF.

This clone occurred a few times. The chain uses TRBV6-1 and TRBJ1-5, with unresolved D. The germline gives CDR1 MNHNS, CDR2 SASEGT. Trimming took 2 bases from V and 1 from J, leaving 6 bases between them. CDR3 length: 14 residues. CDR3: CASSETGSNQPQHF. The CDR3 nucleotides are TGTGCCAGCAGTGAAACGGGGAGCAATCAGCCCCAGCATTTT.

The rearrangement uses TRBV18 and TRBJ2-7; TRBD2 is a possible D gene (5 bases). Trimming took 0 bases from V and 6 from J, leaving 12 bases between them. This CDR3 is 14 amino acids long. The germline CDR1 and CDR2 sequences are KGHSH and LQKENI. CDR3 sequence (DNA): TGTGCCAGCTCACCACCCTCCCCTCGGGGCGAGCAGTACTTC. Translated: CASSPPSPRGEQYF. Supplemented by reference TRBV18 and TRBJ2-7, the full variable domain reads NAGVMQNPRHLVRRRGQEARLRCSPMKGHSHVYWYRQLPEEGLKFMVYLQKENIIDESGMPKERFSAEFPKEGPSILRIQQVVRGDSAAYFCASSPPSPRGEQYFGPGTRLTVT.

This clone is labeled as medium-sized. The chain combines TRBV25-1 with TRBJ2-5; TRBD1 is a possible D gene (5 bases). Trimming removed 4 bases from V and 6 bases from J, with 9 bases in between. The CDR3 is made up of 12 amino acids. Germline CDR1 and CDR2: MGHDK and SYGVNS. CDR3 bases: TGTGCCAGCAGTGGCAGGGCAAAGACCCAGTACTTC. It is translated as CASSGRAKTQYF.

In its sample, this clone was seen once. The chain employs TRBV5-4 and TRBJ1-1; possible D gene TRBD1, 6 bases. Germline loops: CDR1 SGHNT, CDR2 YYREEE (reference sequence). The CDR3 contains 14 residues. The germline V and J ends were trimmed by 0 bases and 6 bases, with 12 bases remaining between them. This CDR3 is CASSLGGSGAEAFF. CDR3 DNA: TGTGCCAGCAGCTTGGGGGGATCAGGGGCTGAAGCTTTCTTT. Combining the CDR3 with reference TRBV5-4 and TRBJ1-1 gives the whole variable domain ETGVTQSPTHLIKTRGQQVTLRCSSQSGHNTVSWYQQALGQGPQFIFQYYREEENGRGNFPPRFSGLQFPNYSSELNVNALELDDSALYLCASSLGGSGAEAFFGQGTRLTVV.

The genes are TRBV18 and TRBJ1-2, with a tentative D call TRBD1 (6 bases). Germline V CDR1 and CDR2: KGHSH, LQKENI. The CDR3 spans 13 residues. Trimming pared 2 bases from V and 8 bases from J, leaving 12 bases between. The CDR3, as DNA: TGTGCCAGCTCACCAGCAGGGGCGGCAGGCTACACCTTC. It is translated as CASSPAGAAGYTF.

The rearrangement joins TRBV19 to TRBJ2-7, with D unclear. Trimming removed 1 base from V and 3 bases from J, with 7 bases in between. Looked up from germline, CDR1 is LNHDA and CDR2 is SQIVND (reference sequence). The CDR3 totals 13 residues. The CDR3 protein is CASSIGRSYEQYF. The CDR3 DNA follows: TGTGCCAGTAGTATAGGTCGGAGCTACGAGCAGTACTTC.

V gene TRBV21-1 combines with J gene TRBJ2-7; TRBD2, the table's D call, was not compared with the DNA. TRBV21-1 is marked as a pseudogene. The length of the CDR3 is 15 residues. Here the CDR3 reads CAIRTSGRACYEQYF. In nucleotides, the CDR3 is TGTGCCATTCGGACTAGCGGGAGAGCGTGCTACGAGCAGTACTTC.

The DNA of the CDR3 is TGTGCCAGCAGCTTACGGGACAGGGGAGAAAGCAATGAGCAGTTCTTC. Translated, it gives CASSLRDRGESNEQFF. The rearrangement links TRBV7-3 to TRBJ2-1; TRBD1 agrees at 10 bases. Trimming cost V 2 bases and J 6 bases; bases outside gene matches: 7. Germline assignment: CDR1 SGHTA and CDR2 FQGTGA. CDR3 length: 16 residues.

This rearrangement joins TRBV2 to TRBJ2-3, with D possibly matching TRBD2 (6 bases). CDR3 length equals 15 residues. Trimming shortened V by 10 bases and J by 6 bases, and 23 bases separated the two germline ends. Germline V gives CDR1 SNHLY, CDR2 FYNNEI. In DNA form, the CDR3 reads TGTGCCACTTCTCCCCGGGAGACGGGTTTGGATACGCAGTATTTT. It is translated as CATSPRETGLDTQYF.

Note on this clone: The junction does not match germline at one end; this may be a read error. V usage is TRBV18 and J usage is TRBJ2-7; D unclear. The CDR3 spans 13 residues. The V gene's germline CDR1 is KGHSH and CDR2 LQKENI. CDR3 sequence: CASSPPARQTWNF. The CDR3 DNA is TGTGCCAGCTCACCACCGGCGCGACAAACGTGGAACTTC.

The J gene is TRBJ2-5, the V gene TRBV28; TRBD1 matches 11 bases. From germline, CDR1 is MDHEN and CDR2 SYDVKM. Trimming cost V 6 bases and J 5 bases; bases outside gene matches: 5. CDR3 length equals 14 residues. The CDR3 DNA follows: TGTGCCAGCAGGAGGACAGGGGGCGGGGAGACCCAGTACTTC. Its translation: CASRRTGGGETQYF.

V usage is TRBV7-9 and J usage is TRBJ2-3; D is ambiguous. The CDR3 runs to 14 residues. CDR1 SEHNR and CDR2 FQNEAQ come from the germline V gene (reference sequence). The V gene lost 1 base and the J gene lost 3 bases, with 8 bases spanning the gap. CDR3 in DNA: TGTGCCAGCAGCTTAGACAGCAGAACAGATACGCAGTATTTT. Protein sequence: CASSLDSRTDTQYF. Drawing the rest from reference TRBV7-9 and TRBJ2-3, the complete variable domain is DTGVSQNPRHKITKRGQNVTFRCDPISEHNRLYWYRQTLGQGPEFLTYFQNEAQLEKSRLLSDRFSAERPKGSFSTLEIQRTEQGDSAMYLCASSLDSRTDTQYFGPGTRLTVL.

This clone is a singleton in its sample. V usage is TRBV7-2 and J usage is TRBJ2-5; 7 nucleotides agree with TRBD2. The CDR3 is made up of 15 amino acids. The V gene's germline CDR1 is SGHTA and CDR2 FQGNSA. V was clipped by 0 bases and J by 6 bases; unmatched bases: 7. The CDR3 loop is CASSLAGGVGKTQYF. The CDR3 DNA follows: TGTGCCAGCAGCTTAGCGGGGGGGGTAGGAAAGACCCAGTACTTC.

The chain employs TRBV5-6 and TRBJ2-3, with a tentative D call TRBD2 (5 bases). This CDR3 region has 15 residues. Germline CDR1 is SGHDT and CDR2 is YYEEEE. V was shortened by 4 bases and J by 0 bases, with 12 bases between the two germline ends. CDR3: CASSPSGISTDTQYF. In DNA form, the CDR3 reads TGTGCCAGCAGCCCCAGCGGAATAAGCACAGATACGCAGTATTTT.

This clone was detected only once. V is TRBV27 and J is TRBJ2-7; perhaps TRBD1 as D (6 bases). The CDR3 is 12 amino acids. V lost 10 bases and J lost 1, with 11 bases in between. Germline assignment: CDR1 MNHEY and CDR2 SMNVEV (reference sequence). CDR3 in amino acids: CATRGGSYEQYF. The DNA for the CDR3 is TGTGCCACCCGAGGGGGTTCCTACGAGCAGTACTTC.

CDR3 protein: CASRPGQGNNEQFF. In nucleotides, the CDR3 is TGCGCCAGCAGACCTGGACAGGGAAACAATGAGCAGTTCTTC. V gene TRBV5-1 combines with J gene TRBJ2-1, with 8 bases aligning to TRBD1. Trimming cost V 5 bases and J 5 bases; bases outside gene matches: 6. The V gene's germline CDR1 is SGHRS and CDR2 YFSETQ. The CDR3 extends over 14 amino acids.

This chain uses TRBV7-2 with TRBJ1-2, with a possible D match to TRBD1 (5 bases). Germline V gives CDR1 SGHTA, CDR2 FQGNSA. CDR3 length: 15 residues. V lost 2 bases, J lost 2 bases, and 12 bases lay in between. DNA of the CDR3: TGTGCCAGCAGCTTATCCAGGGAGGCCAACTATGGCTACACCTTC. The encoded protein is CASSLSREANYGYTF. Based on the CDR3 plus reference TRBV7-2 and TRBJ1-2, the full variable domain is GAGVSQSPSNKVTEKGKDVELRCDPISGHTALYWYRQSLGQGLEFLIYFQGNSAPDKSGLPSDRFSAERTGGSVSTLTIQRTQQEDSAVYLCASSLSREANYGYTFGSGTRLTVV.